This T cell receptor (beta chain) stems from a study of neurological immune-mediated disorders. In this sample, this clonotype turned up many times. TCRdb fed the 5' RACE reads into MiXCR, producing one record per CDR3 protein. The repertoire includes about 59,000 distinct CDR3 sequences, approximately 25% of them detected once, and roughly 4.5% sits in the top ten. Specified time point: technical triplicate 2. The CDR3 is 13 amino acids. Germline CDR1 reads DFQATT; CDR2 reads SNEGSKA (reference sequence). The V gene lost 7 bases and the J gene lost 5 bases, with 15 bases spanning the gap. The V and J genes are TRBV20-1 and TRBJ2-1; unclear D gene. The TCR sequence derives from a man between 60 and 75 years old with HTLV-1-associated myelopathy (HAM/TSP). Input material: PBMCs. The CDR3 DNA reads as TGCAGTGTCGATGCGCCCTTAAACAATGAGCAGTTCTTC. Translation gives CSVDAPLNNEQFF.